This entry lists 14 T cell receptor beta chains sequenced from one sample in a study of T-cell memory formation after mild COVID-19. TCRdb used MiXCR to reprocess the 5' RACE reads, holding one entry per CDR3 protein. The top ten clones hold about 11% of a sample with more than 450,000 distinct CDR3 sequences, approximately 18% of them seen once. Sequencing was performed on PBMCs or a T cell subset sorted from them (not recorded which). The source is an adult woman who had mild COVID-19 (a few samples of this study predate the infection). Cell type and time point are not known.

This clonotype was seen a few times. The rearrangement joins TRBV30 to TRBJ2-1; 11 bases fit TRBD2. V lost 3 bases and J lost 1; bases outside the gene matches: 5. The germline V gene encodes CDR1 GTSNPN and CDR2 SVGIG (reference sequence). This CDR3 spans 16 amino acids. The CDR3 DNA reads as TGTGCCTGGAGAGATACTAGCGGGAGATCCTACAATGAGCAGTTCTTC. This codes for CAWRDTSGRSYNEQFF.

This clonotype was seen a few times. The chain is built from TRBV20-1 and TRBJ2-3; 7 bases align to TRBD1. CDR3 length: 14 residues. CDR1 is DFQATT, CDR2 SNEGSKA, per germline (reference sequence). V shed 5 bases and J 2 bases; nucleotides not matched to a gene: 7. CDR3 bases: TGCAGTGCTGTACGGGACAGACACACAGATACGCAGTATTTT. Protein sequence: CSAVRDRHTDTQYF.

The chain employs TRBV7-2 and TRBJ2-5; no clear D. This CDR3 has 16 residues. Germline-derived CDR1 and CDR2 are SGHTA and FQGNSA. V was cut by 2 bases and J by 2 bases, with 15 bases left in between. CDR3 in amino acids: CASSLLPGSLQETQYF. As DNA, the CDR3 is TGTGCCAGCAGCTTACTGCCAGGATCCTTACAAGAGACCCAGTACTTC.

The V and J genes are TRBV6-1 and TRBJ1-1; D is possibly TRBD1 (6 bases). Deletions cut 6 bases from V and 4 bases from J, with 21 bases between. The CDR3 consists of 16 residues. The germline V gene encodes CDR1 MNHNS and CDR2 SASEGT. CDR3 bases: TGTGCCAGCAGCCCTGAGGGGGGGGCCATGACCACTGAAGCTTTCTTT. Its protein product is CASSPEGGAMTTEAFF.

The chain is built from TRBV7-9 and TRBJ2-5, with D possibly being TRBD1 (5 bases). The V gene lost 5 bases and the J gene lost 2 bases, with 9 bases spanning the gap. Germline assignment: CDR1 SEHNR and CDR2 FQNEAQ (reference sequence). The CDR3 is made up of 13 amino acids. The CDR3 DNA reads TGTGCCAGCAGCCGACAGCCGCAAGAGACCCAGTACTTC. Its protein product is CASSRQPQETQYF.

The chain recombines TRBV7-9 with TRBJ2-1; weak D call: TRBD1 (8 bases). Trimming took off 5 bases at V and 4 bases at J, with 15 bases between the two ends. CDR3 length: 15 residues. CDR1 and CDR2 from the germline V gene are SEHNR and FQNEAQ (reference sequence). Here the CDR3 DNA reads TGTGCCAGCAGCCCACAGGGGGGGAAATACAATGAGCAGTTCTTC. Amino acid sequence: CASSPQGGKYNEQFF.

In this sample, this clonotype turned up many times. This rearrangement joins TRBV29-1 to TRBJ2-7; 7 bases are shared with TRBD1. This CDR3 comprises 13 residues. The junction had 8 bases not matched to a gene; V was cut back by 7 bases and J by 2 bases. Germline V gene sequence: CDR1 SQVTM, CDR2 ANQGSEA. CDR3 in DNA: TGCAGCGCCGAGACAGGGACGGCCTACGAGCAGTACTTC. This encodes CSAETGTAYEQYF.

This clonotype was observed a handful of times. The chain couples TRBV20-1 to TRBJ2-7, with 10 bases fitting TRBD1. Unmatched junction bases numbered 17, after V lost 5 bases and J lost 7 bases. The CDR3 length is 16 residues. Germline CDR1 and CDR2: DFQATT and SNEGSKA (reference sequence). The CDR3 is CSARTFRDRGVWEQYF. CDR3 nucleotide sequence: TGCAGTGCTCGGACATTCCGGGACAGGGGTGTGTGGGAGCAGTACTTC.

This clonotype has more than one count but fewer than ten. The V call is TRBV7-6, the J call TRBJ2-1; 14 positions match TRBD2. Trimming at V came to 2 bases and at J to 4 bases, leaving 13 bases not matched to a gene. The CDR3 extends over 20 amino acids. Germline V gives CDR1 SGHVS, CDR2 FNYEAQ. Here the CDR3 reads CASSLPTSGGARESYNEQFF. Written as DNA, the CDR3 is TGTGCCAGCAGCTTACCGACTAGCGGGGGGGCCCGTGAATCTTACAATGAGCAGTTCTTC. Drawing the rest from reference TRBV7-6 and TRBJ2-1, the complete variable domain is GAGVSQSPRYKVTKRGQDVALRCDPISGHVSLYWYRQALGQGPEFLTYFNYEAQQDKSGLPNDRFSAERPEGSISTLTIQRTEQRDSAMYRCASSLPTSGGARESYNEQFFGPGTRLTVL.

This clonotype was recorded at least ten times. The chain combines TRBV7-8 with TRBJ1-3; D unclear. The CDR3 has 14 amino acids. V dropped 11 bases and J dropped 0 bases, with 14 bases sitting between them. Germline CDR1 is SGHVS and CDR2 is FQNEAQ. The CDR3 sequence is CAGGPGPSGNTIYF. The CDR3 DNA follows: TGTGCCGGTGGACCGGGTCCCTCTGGAAACACCATATATTTT.

The chain links TRBV7-3 to TRBJ2-3; D unresolved. Germline loops: CDR1 SGHTA, CDR2 FQGTGA. CDR3 length equals 15 residues. V was pared by 1 base and J by 5 bases, with 13 bases between. CDR3 region: CASSLRQAPQDTQYF. The CDR3 DNA is TGTGCCAGCAGCTTAAGGCAGGCTCCTCAAGATACGCAGTATTTT.

This clonotype was seen a few times. The J gene is TRBJ1-2, the V gene TRBV7-9; D ambiguous. The V and J ends lost 2 bases and 4 bases respectively, with 11 bases between them. Germline V lookup: CDR1 SEHNR, CDR2 FQNEAQ (reference sequence). The CDR3 length is 14 residues. DNA of the CDR3: TGTGCCAGCAGCTTACCAGGTTTGAGCTATGGCTACACCTTC. It translates to CASSLPGLSYGYTF.

The table lists this clonotype with a few counts. J is TRBJ2-7 and V is TRBV12-3 or TRBV12-4; either TRBD1 or TRBD2 may supply D (5 bases each). CDR3 length equals 16 residues. Trimming removed 8 bases at V and 0 bases at J, with 20 bases between. CDR3 DNA: TGTGCCAGCGCATCGCTTATTCGGGGCAGCTCCTACGAGCAGTACTTC. Encoded protein: CASASLIRGSSYEQYF.

V and J are TRBV12-3 or TRBV12-4 and TRBJ2-7, with D unresolved. Between the trimmed V and J ends, which lost 5 bases and 3 bases, there was a span of 11 bases. This CDR3 spans 13 amino acids. This chain's CDR3 is CASSPRSVYEQYF. The CDR3 region has the DNA TGTGCCAGCAGTCCTAGGTCAGTCTACGAGCAGTACTTC.